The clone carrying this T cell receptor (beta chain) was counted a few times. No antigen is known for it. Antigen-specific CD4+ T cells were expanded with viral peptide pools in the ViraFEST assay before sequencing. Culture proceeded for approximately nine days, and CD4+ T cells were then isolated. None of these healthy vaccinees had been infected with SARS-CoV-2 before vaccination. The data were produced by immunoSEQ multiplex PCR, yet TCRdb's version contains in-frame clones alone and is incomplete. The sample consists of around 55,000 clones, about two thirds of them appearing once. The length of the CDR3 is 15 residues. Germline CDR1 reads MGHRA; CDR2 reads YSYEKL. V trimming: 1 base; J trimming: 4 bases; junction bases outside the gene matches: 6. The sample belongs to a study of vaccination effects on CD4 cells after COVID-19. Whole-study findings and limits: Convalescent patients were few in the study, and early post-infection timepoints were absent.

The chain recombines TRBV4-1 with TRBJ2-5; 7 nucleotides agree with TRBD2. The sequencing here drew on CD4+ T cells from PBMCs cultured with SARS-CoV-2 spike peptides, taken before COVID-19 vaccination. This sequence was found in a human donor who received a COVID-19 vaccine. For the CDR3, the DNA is TGCGCCAGCAGCCAAGCGGTAGCGGGCGGAGAGACCCAGTACTTC. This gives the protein CASSQAVAGGETQYF.